This T cell receptor beta chain emerged from a study of blood T cell repertoires in COVID-19. V gave up 6 bases and J gave up 0 bases, with 10 bases separating them. The CDR3 is made up of 14 amino acids. Per the germline V gene, CDR1 is SGHNT and CDR2 is YYREEE (reference sequence). TCRdb's table, derived via immunoSEQ multiplex PCR, lists solely in-frame clones and lacks some. Here the sample spans around 9,200 clones, about 86% being singletons. V usage is TRBV5-4 and J usage is TRBJ2-1; D possibly corresponds to TRBD2 (5 bases). The receptor was derived from a man between 60 and 70 years old with acute or convalescent COVID-19. Sequenced input: peripheral blood. The CDR3 nucleotides are TGTGCCAGCACCTCCGGGAACTCCTACAATGAGCAGTTCTTC. The encoded protein is CASTSGNSYNEQFF.